The TCR beta chain under discussion was sequenced for a study of human T cells and chemical hapten exposure (dated by TCRdb to about 2021). As for the study more broadly: For sensitization, 2% DPC in acetone was applied to a roughly 2 cm by roughly 2 cm area of upper inner arm skin. Throughout the roughly 23-week study period, patients were also given weekly therapeutic DPC doses on the scalp. Patch tests used Finn chambers with 0.01% DPC on the upper back, scored after 6 days by International Contact Dermatitis Research Group standards. The patient cohort, mostly female, included alopecia areata with under or over 50% scalp involvement, alopecia totalis and alopecia universalis. The libraries were sequenced as a pool, and the TCR yield per sample differed mostly because of small variations in library volumes within the pool. In alopecia patients, the study followed how the peripheral blood TCR repertoire changed in vivo over primary and secondary sensitization to diphenylcyclopropenone (DPC), a hapten. Blood samples were taken from patients before sensitization (week 0) and then at 2, 6 and about 24 weeks after DPC sensitization. For TCR sequencing, blood came from 25 to 30 alopecia patients at anywhere from one to four time points (pre-sensitization, 2, 6 and 24 weeks). Beyond this particular receptor, the publication reports: Alopecia, a presumed autoimmune disease, was present in all patients, so the immune response of the patients might differ from that of healthy individuals. Expanded TCRs formed significantly more large CDR3 similarity clusters than pre-sensitization or healthy control sets, consistent with antigen-driven responses. The number of PT1 expanded TCRs positively correlated with patch test score, significant at thresholds 8, 16 and 32 but not 4. Repeated subsampling changed both the strength of the expansion versus patch-test correlation and the threshold at which that correlation became significant. DPC sensitization did not change how many TCRs were above 1 in 1000 frequency, and no evidence was found of alterations in global repertoire structure.

The library was produced with RACE. The sequencer was a NextSeq 500. During library preparation, unique molecular identifiers were attached to individual cDNA molecules so that TCRs could be counted in a quantitative, reproducible way. From each blood RNA sample, both TCR alpha and TCR beta chains were sequenced. The authors' analysis ran thus. The median number of TCRs per sample was roughly 94,000, ranging from about 20,000 to 690,600. V, J and CDR3 annotation of the TCR reads was carried out using the Decombinator software suite. To make PS versus PT1 abundance plots, every sample was subsampled to the same number of TCRs (28,000). Expanded TCRs were defined as absent before sensitization and observed at least eight times at the 2-week time point. TCRdb's own reprocessing of the public reads used fastp at Q25 and MiXCR and kept productive beta chains. Duplicate CDR3 protein sequences are folded into a single record with the most common DNA and genes. The V and J calls were determined by TCRdb, not by the authors. Within this sample are fewer than 60,000 distinct CDR3 sequences, with approximately 10% of them counted one time only. The top ten clonotypes cover around 3.9% of the sample.

The CDR3 holds 16 amino acids from the cysteine to the phenylalanine. Here the CDR3 DNA is all that survives: 48 bases in frame from base 1. Ends trimmed: V by 4 bases, J by 4 bases; bases unmatched to a gene: 9. Per the germline V gene (reference sequence), SEHNR is the CDR1 and FQNEAQ is the CDR2. As for this clonotype: The specificity of this receptor is unknown. No much larger clone is present one base from it, and per-base qualities are unavailable.

The sample's time point label, in plain terms: pre-sensitization, week 0. The label giving this sample's treatment or condition can be read as: therapeutic diphenylcyclopropenone sensitization with weekly scalp DPC. At every patch-test visit, the blood draw took place before the patch test was put on. Patients were considered eligible if aged 18 to 70, diagnosed with alopecia and deemed suitable for DPC therapy, and patients were excluded if pregnant. Total RNA was extracted from unfractionated whole blood collected in Tempus Blood RNA tubes. The rearranged segments are TRBV7-9 and TRBJ2-4, with 8 bases in between that match TRBD1. The receptor was derived from a woman in her forties with alopecia areata. Some clones in this sample may be carry-over from other donors' samples. Specimen: whole blood, collected in connection with sensitization to the hapten diphenylcyclopropenone (DPC). The DNA sequence is TGTGCCAGCAGCTCGCCCATGACAGGGGCTAAAAACATTCAGTACTTC. It specifies CASSSPMTGAKNIQYF.